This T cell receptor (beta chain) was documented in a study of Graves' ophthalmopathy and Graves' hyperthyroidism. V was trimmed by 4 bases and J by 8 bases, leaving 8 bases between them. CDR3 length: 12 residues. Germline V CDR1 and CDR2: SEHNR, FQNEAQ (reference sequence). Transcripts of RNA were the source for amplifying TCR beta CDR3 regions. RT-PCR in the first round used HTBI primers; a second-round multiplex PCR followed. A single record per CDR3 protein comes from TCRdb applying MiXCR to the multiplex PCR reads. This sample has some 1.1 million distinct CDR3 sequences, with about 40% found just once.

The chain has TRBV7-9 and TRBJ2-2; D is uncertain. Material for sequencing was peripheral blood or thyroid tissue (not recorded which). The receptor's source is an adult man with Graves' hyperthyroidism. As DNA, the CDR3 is TGTGCCAGCAGCTATCCCGGGGGGGAGCTGTTTTTT. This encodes CASSYPGGELFF. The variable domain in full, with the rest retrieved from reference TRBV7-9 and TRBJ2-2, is DTGVSQNPRHKITKRGQNVTFRCDPISEHNRLYWYRQTLGQGPEFLTYFQNEAQLEKSRLLSDRFSAERPKGSFSTLEIQRTEQGDSAMYLCASSYPGGELFFGEGSRLTVL.